A single sample gave rise to the 8 T cell receptor beta chains below, sequenced in a study of control samples from healthy donors and cancer patients. Only in-frame clones appear in the TCRdb table, and some are missing; sequencing was by immunoSEQ multiplex PCR. The data hold about 71,000 clones, with around 92% observed a single time. The source material was PBMCs. These TCRs come from a man aged 60-69 years with lung cancer.

The chain has TRBV2 and TRBJ1-5; D is undetermined. From germline, CDR1 is SNHLY and CDR2 FYNNEI. The CDR3 covers 14 residues. Trimming shortened V by 4 bases and J by 0 bases, and 7 bases separated the two germline ends. The CDR3 DNA is TGTGCCAGCAGTGCAGTAGCTAGCAATCAGCCCCAGCATTTT. Translation: CASSAVASNQPQHF.

This chain uses TRBV18 with TRBJ1-2; D unresolved. V lost 0 bases, J lost 4 bases, and 12 bases lay in between. The germline CDR1 and CDR2 sequences are KGHSH and LQKENI. The CDR3 loop spans 15 amino acids. The CDR3 DNA follows: TGTGCCAGCTCACCACCGACCCCGGGATTCTATGGCTACACCTTC. Translating gives CASSPPTPGFYGYTF. Full variable domain (remainder filled in from reference TRBV18 and TRBJ1-2): NAGVMQNPRHLVRRRGQEARLRCSPMKGHSHVYWYRQLPEEGLKFMVYLQKENIIDESGMPKERFSAEFPKEGPSILRIQQVVRGDSAAYFCASSPPTPGFYGYTFGSGTRLTVV.

The rearrangement uses TRBV11-3 and TRBJ2-1; unclear D gene. Trimming left V 2 bases short and J 4 bases short, with 6 bases between. This CDR3 is built from 13 residues. Germline V gives CDR1 SGHNT, CDR2 YENEEA. This CDR3 is CASSLTSYNEQFF. CDR3 in DNA: TGTGCCAGCAGCTTAACCTCATACAATGAGCAGTTCTTC. Variable domain in full (rest from reference TRBV11-3 and TRBJ2-1): EAGVVQSPRYKIIEKKQPVAFWCNPISGHNTLYWYLQNLGQGPELLIRYENEEAVDDSQLPKDRFSAERLKGVDSTLKIQPAELGDSAVYLCASSLTSYNEQFFGPGTRLTVL.

The chain carries TRBV29-1 and TRBJ2-3; either TRBD1 or TRBD2 may fit D (5 bases each). From germline, CDR1 is SQVTM and CDR2 ANQGSEA. The CDR3 sequence is 11 residues long. The V end was cut by 7 bases, the J end by 1 base, with 6 bases between. CDR3 protein: CSGDRTDTQYF. The CDR3 DNA is TGCAGCGGGGACCGCACAGATACGCAGTATTTT.

The chain is built from TRBV14 and TRBJ2-7, with D perhaps being TRBD1 or TRBD2 (5 bases each). The CDR3 is 14 residues long. The V gene lost 5 bases and the J gene lost 6 bases, with 17 bases spanning the gap. Per the germline V gene, CDR1 is SGHDN and CDR2 is FVKESK. CDR3 sequence reads: CASSSFVGDLEQYV. CDR3 in DNA: TGTGCCAGCAGCTCCTTCGTGGGGGACCTCGAGCAGTACGTC.

The chain recombines TRBV7-9 with TRBJ2-6; tentatively, D is TRBD2 (6 bases). Germline loops: CDR1 SEHNR, CDR2 FQNEAQ (reference sequence). This CDR3 is 17 amino acids long. Trimming cost V 0 bases and J 2 bases, with 11 bases left between them. CDR3 nucleotides: TGTGCCAGCAGCTTAGCACCCGGGAGCGCTGGGGCCAACGTCCTGACTTTC. This codes for CASSLAPGSAGANVLTF.

The DNA of the CDR3 is TGTGCCAGCAGAGGGGTTTCTGGAAACACCATATATTTT. It yields the protein CASRGVSGNTIYF. The gene calls are TRBV6-5 and TRBJ1-3; maybe TRBD1 (5 bases). Per germline, CDR1 MNHEY and CDR2 SVGAGI. Trimming pared 6 bases from V and 1 base from J, leaving 7 bases between. The CDR3 totals 13 residues.

The chain recombines TRBV7-3 with TRBJ2-2; tentative D call: TRBD1 (5 bases). Germline assignment: CDR1 SGHTA and CDR2 FQGTGA. This CDR3 region has 14 residues. V was trimmed by 2 bases and J by 5 bases, leaving 9 bases between them. The CDR3 bases are TGTGCCAGCAGCTTACAGGGAACGACCGGGGAGCTGTTTTTT. Amino acid sequence: CASSLQGTTGELFF.